The rows below give T cell receptor beta chains drawn from one sample of a study of blood T cell repertoires in COVID-19. TCRdb's copy holds only in-frame clones and misses some; the assay was immunoSEQ multiplex PCR. Seen here are about 120,000 clones, 82% observed once, and the top ten hold about 5%. Sequencing used peripheral blood. These receptors came from a woman between 65 and 79 years old with acute or convalescent COVID-19. CDR3s include the opening cysteine and the closing phenylalanine or tryptophan. Fields, in order: D gene, clone size, V gene, J gene, CDR3 protein, CDR3 DNA. A D gene is named only where the DNA matches it firmly. Some rows mark clone size as missing; the rest say once, few, many or name a class of expanded clone.

TRBD1,once,TRBV6-5,TRBJ1-4,CASRPGTANEKLFF,TGTGCCAGCAGACCCGGGACAGCTAATGAAAAACTGTTTTTT
.,few,TRBV3-1/TRBV3-2,TRBJ2-3,CASSGLWGTDTQYF,TGTGCCAGCAGCGGACTTTGGGGCACAGATACGCAGTATTTT
.,.,TRBV29-1,TRBJ1-1,CSVEEGGPNTEAFF,TGCAGCGTTGAAGAGGGGGGGCCGAACACTGAAGCTTTCTTT
TRBD1,few,TRBV10-3,TRBJ1-1,CAISAQGTANTEAFF,TGTGCCATCAGTGCACAGGGGACTGCGAACACTGAAGCTTTCTTT
TRBD2,.,TRBV27,TRBJ2-5,CASSTILAGAGETQYF,TGTGCCAGCAGTACAATTCTAGCGGGGGCTGGGGAGACCCAGTACTTC
TRBD2,.,TRBV7-8,TRBJ2-5,CASSFGTSGGVRQETQYF,TGTGCCAGCAGCTTTGGGACTAGCGGGGGAGTTCGACAAGAGACCCAGTACTTC
TRBD1,.,TRBV4-3,TRBJ1-2,CASSQEGLTGGGGYTF,TGCGCCAGCAGCCAAGAGGGGCTTACAGGGGGCGGTGGCTACACCTTC
TRBD2,.,TRBV11-3,TRBJ2-1,CASSLDLAGAQFF,TGTGCCAGCAGCTTAGATCTAGCGGGGGCGCAGTTCTTC
TRBD1,.,TRBV30,TRBJ1-1,CAWMRTGRNTEAFF,TGTGCCTGGATGCGGACAGGGAGGAACACTGAAGCTTTCTTT
.,.,TRBV29-1,TRBJ2-1,CSVEQNEQFF,TGCAGCGTTGAACAGAATGAGCAGTTCTTC
.,.,TRBV5-6,TRBJ1-2,CASSLDTNYGYTF,TGTGCCAGCAGCTTAGACACCAACTATGGCTACACCTTC
.,.,TRBV4-3,TRBJ1-1,CASSQGRVTEAFF,TGCGCCAGCAGCCAAGGTCGTGTTACTGAAGCTTTCTTT
TRBD2,.,TRBV2,TRBJ2-3,CASSELAGSTDTQYF,TGTGCCAGCAGCGAGTTAGCGGGGAGCACAGATACGCAGTATTTT
TRBD1,.,TRBV19,TRBJ1-1,CASSPWDRQSTAEAFF,TGTGCCAGTAGTCCCTGGGACAGGCAATCCACGGCTGAAGCTTTCTTT
TRBD1,.,TRBV10-1,TRBJ1-1,CASSGGPGQQIEAFF,TGCGCCAGCAGTGGGGGACCGGGACAGCAAATTGAAGCTTTCTTT
TRBD2,.,TRBV7-2,TRBJ2-7,CASSLGAQLAVAYEQYF,TGTGCCAGCAGCTTAGGAGCCCAGCTAGCGGTAGCCTACGAGCAGTACTTC
TRBD1,.,TRBV2,TRBJ2-7,CASSDRGKSLGEQYF,TGTGCCAGCTCGGACAGGGGAAAGAGTCTAGGCGAGCAGTACTTC
TRBD1,.,TRBV2,TRBJ2-7,CASSGGRDRGGEQYF,TGTGCCAGCAGTGGGGGCCGGGACAGGGGTGGCGAGCAGTACTTC
.,.,TRBV19,TRBJ1-2,CATKPGQANYGYTF,TGTGCCACCAAACCGGGACAAGCTAACTATGGCTACACCTTC
TRBD1,.,TRBV6-2/TRBV6-3,TRBJ1-4,CASSPSGGRNEKLFF,TGTGCCAGCAGTCCATCAGGGGGCAGAAATGAAAAACTGTTTTTT
.,.,TRBV9,TRBJ1-6,CASSALQTGGNSPLHF,TGTGCCAGCAGCGCATTACAGACGGGGGGGAATTCACCCCTCCACTTT
TRBD1,.,TRBV5-1,TRBJ1-6,CASSLNRGLDSPLHF,TGCGCCAGCAGCTTAAACAGGGGATTAGATTCACCCCTCCACTTT
.,once,TRBV20-1,TRBJ2-2,CSAREGEGLFF,TGCAGTGCTAGGGAAGGCGAGGGGCTGTTTTTT
.,.,TRBV5-6,TRBJ1-6,CASSLGGRNSPLHF,TGTGCCAGCAGCTTGGGGGGCAGAAATTCACCCCTCCACTTT
TRBD2,.,TRBV4-1,TRBJ2-7,CASSQAGLAGYEQYF,TGCGCCAGCAGCCAAGCGGGACTAGCGGGCTACGAGCAGTACTTC
TRBD1,.,TRBV6-5,TRBJ1-1,CASSLRTGLNTEAFF,TGTGCCAGCAGTCTAAGGACAGGGTTGAACACTGAAGCTTTCTTT
TRBD1,.,TRBV12-3/TRBV12-4,TRBJ1-2,CASSSGQGGYTF,TGTGCCAGCAGTTCCGGACAGGGCGGCTACACCTTC
TRBD1,.,TRBV2,TRBJ1-4,CASSVGQGYEKLFF,TGTGCCAGCAGTGTTGGACAGGGATACGAAAAACTGTTTTTT
TRBD2,.,TRBV9,TRBJ2-5,CASSRLAASETQYF,TGTGCCAGCAGCCGACTAGCAGCCAGTGAGACCCAGTACTTC
.,.,TRBV4-3,TRBJ2-4,CASSPDSGSENIQYF,TGCGCCAGCAGCCCGGACTCTGGGTCAGAAAACATTCAGTACTTC
TRBD1,.,TRBV11-3,TRBJ1-2,CASSLRTGPNYGYTF,TGTGCCAGCAGCTTGAGGACAGGTCCTAACTATGGCTACACCTTC
.,.,TRBV6-2/TRBV6-3,TRBJ1-1,CASSQGGPPNTEAFF,TGTGCCAGCAGCCAAGGAGGGCCACCGAACACTGAAGCTTTCTTT
.,.,TRBV30,TRBJ2-1,CAWSLGAYNEQFF,TGTGCCTGGAGCTTGGGAGCTTACAATGAGCAGTTCTTC
.,few,TRBV27,TRBJ2-1,CASSLYPIGGSSYNEQFF,TGTGCCAGCAGTTTATATCCCATAGGAGGAAGCTCCTACAATGAGCAGTTCTTC
TRBD1,.,TRBV7-9,TRBJ1-2,CASTGTVNYGYTF,TGTGCCAGCACCGGGACAGTGAATTATGGCTATACCTTC
.,.,TRBV5-4,TRBJ1-2,CASSWRGDGYTF,TGTGCCAGCAGCTGGAGGGGCGATGGCTACACCTTC
.,.,TRBV30,TRBJ1-2,CAWSLTGRGFGGYTF,TGTGCCTGGAGTCTAACCGGCAGGGGATTCGGTGGCTACACCTTC
TRBD2,once,TRBV9,TRBJ2-1,CASSSLPGTSGGASNEQFF,TGTGCCAGCTCCTCCTTACCCGGGACTAGCGGGGGGGCATCCAATGAGCAGTTCTTC
TRBD1,.,TRBV9,TRBJ1-2,CASSVARGLYGYTF,TGTGCCAGCAGCGTAGCCAGGGGGTTATATGGCTACACCTTC
.,.,TRBV5-4,TRBJ1-2,CASSLRSNYGYTF,TGTGCCAGCAGCTTGAGGAGTAACTATGGCTACACCTTC
TRBD1,.,TRBV27,TRBJ1-5,CASSRDRGGNQPQHF,TGTGCCAGCAGTCGCGACAGGGGCGGCAATCAGCCCCAGCATTTT
TRBD1,.,TRBV5-1,TRBJ1-4,CASSLAPPGGLFNEKLFF,TGCGCCAGCAGCTTGGCCCCTCCAGGGGGACTTTTCAATGAAAAACTGTTTTTT
.,few,TRBV2,TRBJ1-1,CASRPQTTGLRVFF,TGTGCCAGCAGGCCGCAGACGACAGGTCTCCGGGTTTTCTTT
.,.,TRBV18,TRBJ2-3,CASLKATRGTDTQYF,TGTGCCAGCCTTAAAGCGACTAGAGGGACAGATACGCAGTATTTT
TRBD1,.,TRBV30,TRBJ1-6,CAWSVFGTGDNSPLHF,TGTGCCTGGAGTGTTTTCGGGACAGGGGATAATTCACCCCTCCACTTT
.,.,TRBV5-1,TRBJ1-2,CASSLAQGGSYGYTF,TGCGCCAGCAGCTTGGCTCAGGGAGGATCCTATGGCTACACCTTC
TRBD1,.,TRBV18,TRBJ2-7,CASSPGTGYEQYF,TGTGCCAGCTCACCTGGGACAGGGTACGAGCAGTACTTC
.,.,TRBV2,TRBJ1-1,CASSVQEINTEAFF,TGTGCCAGCAGTGTCCAAGAGATAAACACTGAAGCTTTCTTT